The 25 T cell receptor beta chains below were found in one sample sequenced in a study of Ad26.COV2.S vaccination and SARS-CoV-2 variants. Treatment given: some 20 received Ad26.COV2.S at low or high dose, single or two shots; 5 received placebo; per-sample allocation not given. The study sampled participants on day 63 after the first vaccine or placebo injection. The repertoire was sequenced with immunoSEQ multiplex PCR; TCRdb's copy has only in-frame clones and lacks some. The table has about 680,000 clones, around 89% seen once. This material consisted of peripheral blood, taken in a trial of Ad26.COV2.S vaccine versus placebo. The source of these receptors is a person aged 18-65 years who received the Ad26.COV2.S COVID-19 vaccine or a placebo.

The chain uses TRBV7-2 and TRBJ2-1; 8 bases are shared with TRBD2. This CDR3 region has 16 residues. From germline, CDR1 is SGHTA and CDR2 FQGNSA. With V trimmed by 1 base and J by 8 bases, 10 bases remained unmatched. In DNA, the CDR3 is TGTGCCAGCAGCTTAGGGGTAGCGGGATGGTTGGATGAGCAGTTCTTC. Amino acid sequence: CASSLGVAGWLDEQFF.

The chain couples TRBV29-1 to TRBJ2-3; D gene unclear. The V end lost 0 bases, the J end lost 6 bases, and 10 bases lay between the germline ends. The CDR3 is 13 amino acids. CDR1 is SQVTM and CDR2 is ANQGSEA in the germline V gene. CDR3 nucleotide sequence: TGCAGCGTTGAAGACAACCGTGGGGATACGCAGTATTTT. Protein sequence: CSVEDNRGDTQYF.

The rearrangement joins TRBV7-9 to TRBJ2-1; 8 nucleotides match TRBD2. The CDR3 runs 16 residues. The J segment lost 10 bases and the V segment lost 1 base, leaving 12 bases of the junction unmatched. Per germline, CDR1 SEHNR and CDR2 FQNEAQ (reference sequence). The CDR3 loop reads CASSLELAGGSREQFF. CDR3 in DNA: TGTGCCAGCAGCTTAGAATTGGCGGGAGGATCCAGGGAGCAGTTCTTC.

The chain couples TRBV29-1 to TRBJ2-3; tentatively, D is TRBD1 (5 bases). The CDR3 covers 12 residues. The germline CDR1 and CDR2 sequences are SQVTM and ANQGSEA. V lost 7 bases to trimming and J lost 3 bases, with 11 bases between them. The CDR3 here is CSGETETDTQYF. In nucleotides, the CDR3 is TGCAGCGGAGAGACAGAAACAGATACGCAGTATTTT.

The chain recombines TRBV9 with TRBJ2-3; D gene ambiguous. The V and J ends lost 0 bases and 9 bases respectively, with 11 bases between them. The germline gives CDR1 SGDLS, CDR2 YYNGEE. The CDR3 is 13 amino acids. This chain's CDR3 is CASSVALPATQYF. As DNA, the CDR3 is TGTGCCAGCAGCGTAGCCCTCCCAGCAACGCAGTATTTT.

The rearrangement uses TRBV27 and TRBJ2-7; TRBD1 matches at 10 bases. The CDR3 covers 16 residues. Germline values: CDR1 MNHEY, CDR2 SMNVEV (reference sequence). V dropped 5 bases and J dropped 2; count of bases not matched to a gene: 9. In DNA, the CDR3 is TGTGCCAGCAGTCCGACAGGGGGCCCATTCACCTACGAGCAGTACTTC. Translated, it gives CASSPTGGPFTYEQYF.

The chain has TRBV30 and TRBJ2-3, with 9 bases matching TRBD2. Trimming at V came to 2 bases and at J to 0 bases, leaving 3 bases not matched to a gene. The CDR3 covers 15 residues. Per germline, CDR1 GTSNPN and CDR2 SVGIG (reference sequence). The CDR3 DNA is TGTGCCTGGAGTAATAGCGGGGGAAGCACAGATACGCAGTATTTT. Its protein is CAWSNSGGSTDTQYF.

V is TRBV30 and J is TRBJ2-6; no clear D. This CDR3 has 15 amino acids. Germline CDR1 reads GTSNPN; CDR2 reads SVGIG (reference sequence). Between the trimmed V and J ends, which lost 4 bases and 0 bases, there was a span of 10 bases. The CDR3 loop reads CAWNRLSSGANVLTF. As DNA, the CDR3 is TGTGCCTGGAACAGATTGTCCTCTGGGGCCAACGTCCTGACTTTC. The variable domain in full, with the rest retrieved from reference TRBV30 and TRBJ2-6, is SQTIHQWPATLVQPVGSPLSLECTVEGTSNPNLYWYRQAAGRGLQLLFYSVGIGQISSEVPQNLSASRPQDRQFILSSKKLLLSDSGFYLCAWNRLSSGANVLTFGAGSRLTVL.

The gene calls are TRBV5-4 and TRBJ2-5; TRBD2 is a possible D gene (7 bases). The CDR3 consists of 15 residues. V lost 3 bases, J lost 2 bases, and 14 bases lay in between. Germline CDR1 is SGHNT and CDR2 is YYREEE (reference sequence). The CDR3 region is CASSYGRGVQETQYF. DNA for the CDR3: TGTGCCAGCAGCTATGGGAGGGGGGTTCAAGAGACCCAGTACTTC. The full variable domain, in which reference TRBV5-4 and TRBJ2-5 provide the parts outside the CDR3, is ETGVTQSPTHLIKTRGQQVTLRCSSQSGHNTVSWYQQALGQGPQFIFQYYREEENGRGNFPPRFSGLQFPNYSSELNVNALELDDSALYLCASSYGRGVQETQYFGPGTRLLVL.

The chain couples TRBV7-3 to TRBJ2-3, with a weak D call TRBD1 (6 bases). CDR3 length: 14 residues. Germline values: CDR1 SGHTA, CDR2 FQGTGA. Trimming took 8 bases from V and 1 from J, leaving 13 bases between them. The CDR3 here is CASCTTGGTDTQYF. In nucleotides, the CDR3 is TGTGCCAGCTGTACGACAGGAGGCACAGATACGCAGTATTTT.

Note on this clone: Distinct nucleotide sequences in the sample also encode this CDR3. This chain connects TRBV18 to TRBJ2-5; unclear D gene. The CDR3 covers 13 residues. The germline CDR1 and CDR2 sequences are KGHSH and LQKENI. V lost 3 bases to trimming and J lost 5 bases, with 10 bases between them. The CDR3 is CASSPRTEETQYF. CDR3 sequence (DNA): TGTGCCAGCTCACCGCGGACGGAGGAGACCCAGTACTTC.

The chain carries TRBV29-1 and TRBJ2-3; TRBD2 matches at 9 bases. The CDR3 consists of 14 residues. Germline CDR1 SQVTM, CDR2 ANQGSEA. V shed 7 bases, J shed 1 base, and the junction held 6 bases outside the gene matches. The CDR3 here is CSGWASGGTDTQYF. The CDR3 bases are TGCAGCGGGTGGGCTAGCGGGGGCACAGATACGCAGTATTTT.

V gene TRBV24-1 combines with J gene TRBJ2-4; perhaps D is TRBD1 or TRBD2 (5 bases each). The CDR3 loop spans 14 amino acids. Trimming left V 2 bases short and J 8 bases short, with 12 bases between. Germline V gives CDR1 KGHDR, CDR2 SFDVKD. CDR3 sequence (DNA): TGTGCCACCAGTGATTCTAGCATAGGGGACATTCAGTACTTC. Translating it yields CATSDSSIGDIQYF.

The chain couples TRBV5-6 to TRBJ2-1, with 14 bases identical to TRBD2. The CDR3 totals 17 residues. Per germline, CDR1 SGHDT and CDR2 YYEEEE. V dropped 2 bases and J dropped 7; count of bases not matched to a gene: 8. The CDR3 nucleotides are TGTGCCAGCAGCTTTGGACTAGCGGGGGGCGGTTGGAATGAGCAGTTCTTC. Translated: CASSFGLAGGGWNEQFF.

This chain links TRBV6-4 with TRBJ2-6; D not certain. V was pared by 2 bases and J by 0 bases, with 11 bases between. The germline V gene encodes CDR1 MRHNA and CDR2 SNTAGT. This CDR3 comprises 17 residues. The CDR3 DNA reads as TGTGCCAGCAGTGACGATCATGGGGTCTCTGGGGCCAACGTCCTGACTTTC. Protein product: CASSDDHGVSGANVLTF.

CDR3 nucleotide sequence: TGTGCCACCAGTGATGGGGGACCGAACACTGAAGCTTTCTTT. Protein sequence: CATSDGGPNTEAFF. This rearrangement joins TRBV24-1 to TRBJ1-1, with a possible D match to TRBD1 (5 bases). V was trimmed by 3 bases and J by 1 base, leaving 8 bases between them. CDR1 is KGHDR, CDR2 SFDVKD, per germline. The CDR3 is 14 residues long.

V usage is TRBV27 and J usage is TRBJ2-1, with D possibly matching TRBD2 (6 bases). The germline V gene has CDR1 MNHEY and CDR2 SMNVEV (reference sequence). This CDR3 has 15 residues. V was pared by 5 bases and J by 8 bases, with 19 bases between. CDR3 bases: TGTGCCAGCAGTCCCTTTGCGGGGCTTGTGGATGAGCAGTTCTTC. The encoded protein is CASSPFAGLVDEQFF.

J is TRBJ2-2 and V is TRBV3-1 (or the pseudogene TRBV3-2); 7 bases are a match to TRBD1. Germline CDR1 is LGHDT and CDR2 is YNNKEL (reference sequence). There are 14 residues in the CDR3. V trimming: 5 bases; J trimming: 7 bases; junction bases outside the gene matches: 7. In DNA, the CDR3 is TGTGCCAGCAGCAGACAGGGAACGGACGGGGAGCTGTTTTTT. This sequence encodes CASSRQGTDGELFF.

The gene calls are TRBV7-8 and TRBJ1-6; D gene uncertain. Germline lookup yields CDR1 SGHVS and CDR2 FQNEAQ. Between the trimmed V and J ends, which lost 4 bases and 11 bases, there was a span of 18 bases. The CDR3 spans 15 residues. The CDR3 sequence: CASSYRGLPPAPLHF. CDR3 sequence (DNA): TGTGCCAGCAGCTACCGGGGTCTCCCACCTGCACCCCTCCACTTT.

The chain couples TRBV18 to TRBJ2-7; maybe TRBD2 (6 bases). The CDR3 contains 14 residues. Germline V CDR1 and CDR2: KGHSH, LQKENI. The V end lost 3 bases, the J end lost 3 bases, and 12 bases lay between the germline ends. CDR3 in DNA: TGTGCCAGCTCACCTCGGGACTCTGTCTACGAGCAGTACTTC. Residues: CASSPRDSVYEQYF.

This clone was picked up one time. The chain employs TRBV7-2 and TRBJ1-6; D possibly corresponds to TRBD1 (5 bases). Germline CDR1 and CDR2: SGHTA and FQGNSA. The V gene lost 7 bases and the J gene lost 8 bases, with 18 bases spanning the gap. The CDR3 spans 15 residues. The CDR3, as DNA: TGTGCCAGCACCCTAGGTGGGACCGGCCATTCACCCCTCCACTTT. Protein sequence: CASTLGGTGHSPLHF.

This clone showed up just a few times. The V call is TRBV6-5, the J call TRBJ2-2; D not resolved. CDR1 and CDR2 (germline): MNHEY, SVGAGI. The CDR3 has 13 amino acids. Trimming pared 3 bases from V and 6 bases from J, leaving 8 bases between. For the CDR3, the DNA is TGTGCCAGCAGTTATCGGAGCTCCGGGGAGCTGTTTTTT. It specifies CASSYRSSGELFF.

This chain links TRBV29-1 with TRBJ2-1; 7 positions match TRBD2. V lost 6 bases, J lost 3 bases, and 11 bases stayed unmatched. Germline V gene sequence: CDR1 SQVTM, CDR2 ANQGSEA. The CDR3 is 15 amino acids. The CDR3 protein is CSVGGPGGHYNEQFF. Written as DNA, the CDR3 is TGCAGCGTCGGAGGACCGGGGGGTCACTACAATGAGCAGTTCTTC.

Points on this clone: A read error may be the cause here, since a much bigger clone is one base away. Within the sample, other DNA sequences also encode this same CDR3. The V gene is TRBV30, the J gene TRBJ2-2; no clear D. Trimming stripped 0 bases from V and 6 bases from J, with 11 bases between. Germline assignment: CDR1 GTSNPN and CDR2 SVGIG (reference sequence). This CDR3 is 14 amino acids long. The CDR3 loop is CAWSVQREAGELFF. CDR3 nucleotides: TGTGCCTGGAGTGTACAGAGAGAGGCCGGGGAGCTGTTTTTT.

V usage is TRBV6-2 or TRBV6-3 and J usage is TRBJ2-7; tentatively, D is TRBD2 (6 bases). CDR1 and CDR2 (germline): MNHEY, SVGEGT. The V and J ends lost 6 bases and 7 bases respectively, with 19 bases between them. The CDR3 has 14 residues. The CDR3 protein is CASSQGLQSGEQYF. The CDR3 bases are TGTGCCAGCAGCCAGGGACTCCAGTCAGGGGAGCAGTACTTC.